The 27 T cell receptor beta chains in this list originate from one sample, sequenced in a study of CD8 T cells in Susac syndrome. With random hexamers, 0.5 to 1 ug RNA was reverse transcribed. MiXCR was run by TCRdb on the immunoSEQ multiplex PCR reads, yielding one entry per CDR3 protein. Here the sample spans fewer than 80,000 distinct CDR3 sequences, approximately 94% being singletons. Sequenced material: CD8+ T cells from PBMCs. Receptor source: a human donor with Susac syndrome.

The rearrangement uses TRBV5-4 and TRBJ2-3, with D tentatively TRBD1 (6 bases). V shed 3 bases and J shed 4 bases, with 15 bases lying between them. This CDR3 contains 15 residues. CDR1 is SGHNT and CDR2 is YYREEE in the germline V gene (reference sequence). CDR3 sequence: CASSSFSQGPDTQYF. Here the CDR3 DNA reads TGTGCCAGCAGCTCGTTTTCACAGGGTCCAGATACGCAGTATTTT.

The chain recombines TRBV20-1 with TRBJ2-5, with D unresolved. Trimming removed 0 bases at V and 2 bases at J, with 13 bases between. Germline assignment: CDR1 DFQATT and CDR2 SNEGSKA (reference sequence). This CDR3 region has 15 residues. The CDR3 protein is CSARDPVRQQETQYF. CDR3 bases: TGCAGTGCTAGAGATCCAGTAAGGCAGCAAGAGACCCAGTACTTC.

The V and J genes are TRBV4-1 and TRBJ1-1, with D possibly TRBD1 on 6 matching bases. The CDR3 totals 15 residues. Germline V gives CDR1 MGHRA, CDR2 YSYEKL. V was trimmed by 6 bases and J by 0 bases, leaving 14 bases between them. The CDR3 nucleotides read TGCGCCAGCAGACAGACGGGGGGCCTGAACACTGAAGCTTTCTTT. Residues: CASRQTGGLNTEAFF.

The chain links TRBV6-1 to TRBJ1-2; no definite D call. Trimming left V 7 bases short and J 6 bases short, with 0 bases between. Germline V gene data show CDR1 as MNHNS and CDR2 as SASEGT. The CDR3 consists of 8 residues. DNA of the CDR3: TGTGCCAGCAATGGCTACACCTTC. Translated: CASNGYTF.

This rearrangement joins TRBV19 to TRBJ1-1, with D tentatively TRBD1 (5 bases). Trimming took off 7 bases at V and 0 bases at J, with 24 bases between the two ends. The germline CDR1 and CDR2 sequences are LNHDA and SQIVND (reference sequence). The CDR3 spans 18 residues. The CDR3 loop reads CASTPLWDVGRMNTEAFF. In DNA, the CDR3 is TGTGCCAGTACCCCCCTCTGGGACGTCGGACGCATGAACACTGAAGCTTTCTTT.

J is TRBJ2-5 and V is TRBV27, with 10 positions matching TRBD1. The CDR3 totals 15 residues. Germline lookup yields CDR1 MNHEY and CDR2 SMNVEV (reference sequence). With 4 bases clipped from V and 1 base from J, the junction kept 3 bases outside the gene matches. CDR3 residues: CASSWDRGSQETQYF. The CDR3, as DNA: TGTGCCAGCAGTTGGGACAGGGGTTCCCAAGAGACCCAGTACTTC.

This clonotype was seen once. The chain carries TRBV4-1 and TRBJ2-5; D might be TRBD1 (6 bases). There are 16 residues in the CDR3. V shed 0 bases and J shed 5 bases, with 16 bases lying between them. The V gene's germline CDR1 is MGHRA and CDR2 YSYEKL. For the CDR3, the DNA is TGCGCCAGCAGCCAAGATGCGGCAGGGGTCGGCGAGACCCAGTACTTC. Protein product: CASSQDAAGVGETQYF.

The CDR3 nucleotides are TGCAGTGCGATGGACAGGGCCTACTCCTACGAGCAGTACTTC. Amino acid sequence: CSAMDRAYSYEQYF. The chain recombines TRBV20-1 with TRBJ2-7, with 8 bases identical to TRBD1. In germline, CDR1 is DFQATT, CDR2 SNEGSKA (reference sequence). This CDR3 contains 14 residues. The ends lost 6 bases at V and 0 bases at J; junction bases unmatched: 7.

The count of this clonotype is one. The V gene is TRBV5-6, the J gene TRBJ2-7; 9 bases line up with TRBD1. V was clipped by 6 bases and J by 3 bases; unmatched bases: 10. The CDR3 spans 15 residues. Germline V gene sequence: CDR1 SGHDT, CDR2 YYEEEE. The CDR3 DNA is TGTGCCAGCACCTCCGGTCCGGGACAGGGCTACGAGCAGTACTTC. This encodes CASTSGPGQGYEQYF.

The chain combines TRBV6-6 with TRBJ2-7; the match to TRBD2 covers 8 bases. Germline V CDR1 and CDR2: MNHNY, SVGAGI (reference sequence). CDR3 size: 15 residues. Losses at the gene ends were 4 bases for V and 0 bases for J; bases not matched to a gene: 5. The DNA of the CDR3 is TGTGCCAGCAGTTTCGTAGCGGGGAACTCCTACGAGCAGTACTTC. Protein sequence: CASSFVAGNSYEQYF.

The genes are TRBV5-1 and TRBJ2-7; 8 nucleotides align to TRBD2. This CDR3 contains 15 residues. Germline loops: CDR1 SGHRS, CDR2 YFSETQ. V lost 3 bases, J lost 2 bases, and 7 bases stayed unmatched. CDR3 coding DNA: TGCGCCAGCAGCTATAGCGGGACCGGCGCCTACGAGCAGTACTTC. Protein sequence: CASSYSGTGAYEQYF.

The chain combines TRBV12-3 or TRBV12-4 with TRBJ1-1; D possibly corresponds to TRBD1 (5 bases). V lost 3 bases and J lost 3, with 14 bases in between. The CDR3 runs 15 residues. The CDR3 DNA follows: TGTGCCAGCAGTTTCAGCAAGGGGTTGTACACTGAAGCTTTCTTT. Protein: CASSFSKGLYTEAFF.

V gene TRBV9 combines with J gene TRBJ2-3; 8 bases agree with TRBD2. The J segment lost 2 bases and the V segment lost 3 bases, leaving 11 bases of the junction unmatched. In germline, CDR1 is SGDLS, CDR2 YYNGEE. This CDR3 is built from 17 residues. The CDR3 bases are TGTGCCAGCAGCGCGCCGCTAAGGACTAGCTACACAGATACGCAGTATTTT. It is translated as CASSAPLRTSYTDTQYF. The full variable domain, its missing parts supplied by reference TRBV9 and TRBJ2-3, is DSGVTQTPKHLITATGQRVTLRCSPRSGDLSVYWYQQSLDQGLQFLIQYYNGEERAKGNILERFSAQQFPDLHSELNLSSLELGDSALYFCASSAPLRTSYTDTQYFGPGTRLTVL.

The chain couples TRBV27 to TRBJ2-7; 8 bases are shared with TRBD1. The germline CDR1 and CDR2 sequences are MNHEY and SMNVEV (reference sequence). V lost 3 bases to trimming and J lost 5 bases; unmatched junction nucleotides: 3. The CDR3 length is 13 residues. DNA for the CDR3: TGTGCCAGCAGTTTTATGGACAGGGACGAGCAGTACTTC. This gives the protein CASSFMDRDEQYF.

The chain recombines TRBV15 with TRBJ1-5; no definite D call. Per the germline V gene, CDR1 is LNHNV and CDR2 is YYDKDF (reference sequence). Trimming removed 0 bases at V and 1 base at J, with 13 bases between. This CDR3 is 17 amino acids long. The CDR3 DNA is TGTGCCACCAGCAGAGACCCGGAATCACGGAGCAATCAGCCCCAGCATTTT. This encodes CATSRDPESRSNQPQHF.

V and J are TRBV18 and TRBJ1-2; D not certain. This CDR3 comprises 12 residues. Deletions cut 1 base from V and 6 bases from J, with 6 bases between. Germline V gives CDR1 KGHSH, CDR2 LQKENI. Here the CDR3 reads CASSPQGNGYTF. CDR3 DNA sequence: TGTGCCAGCTCACCACAGGGAAATGGCTACACCTTC.

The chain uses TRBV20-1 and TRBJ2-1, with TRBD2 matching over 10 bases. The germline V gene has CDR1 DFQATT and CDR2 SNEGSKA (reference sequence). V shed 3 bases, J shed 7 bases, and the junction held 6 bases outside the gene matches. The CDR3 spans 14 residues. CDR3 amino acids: CSASSGGPGNEQFF. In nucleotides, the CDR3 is TGCAGTGCTAGTAGCGGGGGGCCGGGGAATGAGCAGTTCTTC.

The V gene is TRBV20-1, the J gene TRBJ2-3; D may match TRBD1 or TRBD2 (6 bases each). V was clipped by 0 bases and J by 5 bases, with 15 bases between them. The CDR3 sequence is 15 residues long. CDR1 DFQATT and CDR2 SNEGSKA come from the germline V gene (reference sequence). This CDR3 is CSARDKGGRGDTQYF. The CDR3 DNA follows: TGCAGTGCTAGAGATAAGGGGGGACGAGGAGATACGCAGTATTTT.

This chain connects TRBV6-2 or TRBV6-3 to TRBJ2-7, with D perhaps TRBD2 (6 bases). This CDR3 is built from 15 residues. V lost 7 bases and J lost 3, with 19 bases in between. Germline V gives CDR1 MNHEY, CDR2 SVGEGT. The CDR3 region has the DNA TGTGCCAGCACATCGGGGGTCCGTGACATCTACGAGCAGTACTTC. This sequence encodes CASTSGVRDIYEQYF.

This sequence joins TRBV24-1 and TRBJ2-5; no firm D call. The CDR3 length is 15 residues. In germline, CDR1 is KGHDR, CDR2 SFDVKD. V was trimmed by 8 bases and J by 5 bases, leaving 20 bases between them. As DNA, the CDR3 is TGTGCCACCACCAGACCGAACGCGCCGGGCGAGACCCAGTACTTC. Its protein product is CATTRPNAPGETQYF.

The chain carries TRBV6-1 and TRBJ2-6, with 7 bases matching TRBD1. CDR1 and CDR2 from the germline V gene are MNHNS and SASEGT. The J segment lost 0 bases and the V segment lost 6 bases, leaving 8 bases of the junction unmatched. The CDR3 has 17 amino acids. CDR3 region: CASRNRGDFSGANVLTF. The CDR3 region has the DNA TGTGCCAGCAGGAACAGGGGAGATTTCTCTGGGGCCAACGTCCTGACTTTC.

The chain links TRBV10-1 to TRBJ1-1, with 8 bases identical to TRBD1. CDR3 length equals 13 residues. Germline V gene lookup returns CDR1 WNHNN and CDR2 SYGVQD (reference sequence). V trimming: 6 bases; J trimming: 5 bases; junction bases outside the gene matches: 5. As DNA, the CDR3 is TGCGCCAGCAGCATAACAGGGGGAACTGAAGCTTTCTTT. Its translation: CASSITGGTEAFF.

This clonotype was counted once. The DNA of the CDR3 is TGTGCCAGCAGTCCCCGGGACACTTTCCTAGGCCAGCCCCAGCATTTT. Amino acid sequence: CASSPRDTFLGQPQHF. The chain links TRBV2 to TRBJ1-5; tentative D call: TRBD1 (6 bases). V lost 5 bases and J 7 bases, leaving 21 bases between the germline ends. This CDR3 region has 16 residues. Germline CDR1 reads SNHLY; CDR2 reads FYNNEI.

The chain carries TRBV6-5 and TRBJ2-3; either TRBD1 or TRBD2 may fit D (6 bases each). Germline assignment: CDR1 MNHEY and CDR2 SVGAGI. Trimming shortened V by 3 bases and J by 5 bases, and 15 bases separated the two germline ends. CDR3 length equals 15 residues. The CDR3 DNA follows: TGTGCCAGCAGTTATTCGAGGGGGGCACTAGATACGCAGTATTTT. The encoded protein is CASSYSRGALDTQYF.

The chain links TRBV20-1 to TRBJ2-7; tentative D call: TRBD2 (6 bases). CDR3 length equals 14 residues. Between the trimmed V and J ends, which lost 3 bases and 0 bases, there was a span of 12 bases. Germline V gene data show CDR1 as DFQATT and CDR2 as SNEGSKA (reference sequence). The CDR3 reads CSASGGAVSYEQYF. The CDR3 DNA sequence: TGCAGTGCTAGCGGGGGAGCCGTCTCCTACGAGCAGTACTTC.

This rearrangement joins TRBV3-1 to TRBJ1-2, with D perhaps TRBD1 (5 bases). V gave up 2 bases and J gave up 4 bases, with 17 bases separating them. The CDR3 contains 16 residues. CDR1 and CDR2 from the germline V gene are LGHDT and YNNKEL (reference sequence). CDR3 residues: CASSQTAGYGAYGYTF. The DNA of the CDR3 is TGTGCCAGCAGCCAAACCGCAGGGTACGGGGCCTATGGCTACACCTTC. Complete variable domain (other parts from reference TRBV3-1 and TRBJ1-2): DTAVSQTPKYLVTQMGNDKSIKCEQNLGHDTMYWYKQDSKKFLKIMFSYNNKELIINETVPNRFSPKSPDKAHLNLHINSLELGDSAVYFCASSQTAGYGAYGYTFGSGTRLTVV.

DNA of the CDR3: TGTGCCAGTAGTCACCCTCGGGGCTTCACCGACGAGCAGTACTTC. Amino acid sequence: CASSHPRGFTDEQYF. The V call is TRBV19, the J call TRBJ2-7; tentatively, D is TRBD1 or TRBD2 (5 bases each). V lost 5 bases, J lost 5 bases, and 19 bases lay in between. The germline CDR1 and CDR2 sequences are LNHDA and SQIVND (reference sequence). The CDR3 contains 15 residues.